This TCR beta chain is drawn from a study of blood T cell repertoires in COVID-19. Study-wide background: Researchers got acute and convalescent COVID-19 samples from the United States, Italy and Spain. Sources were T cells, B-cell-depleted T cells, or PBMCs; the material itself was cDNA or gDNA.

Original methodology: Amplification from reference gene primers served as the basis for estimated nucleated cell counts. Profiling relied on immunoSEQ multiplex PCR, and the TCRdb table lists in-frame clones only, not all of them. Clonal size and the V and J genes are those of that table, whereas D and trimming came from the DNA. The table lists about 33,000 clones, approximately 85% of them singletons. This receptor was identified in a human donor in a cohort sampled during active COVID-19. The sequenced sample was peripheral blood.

CDR3 residues: CASSLGLAGVQETQYF. The CDR3 DNA is TGCGCCAGCAGCTTAGGACTAGCGGGGGTACAAGAGACCCAGTACTTC. The rearrangement joins TRBV5-1 to TRBJ2-5; 13 bases fit TRBD2. V dropped 2 bases and J dropped 2; count of bases not matched to a gene: 3. The CDR3 runs 16 residues. Looked up from germline, CDR1 is SGHRS and CDR2 is YFSETQ.